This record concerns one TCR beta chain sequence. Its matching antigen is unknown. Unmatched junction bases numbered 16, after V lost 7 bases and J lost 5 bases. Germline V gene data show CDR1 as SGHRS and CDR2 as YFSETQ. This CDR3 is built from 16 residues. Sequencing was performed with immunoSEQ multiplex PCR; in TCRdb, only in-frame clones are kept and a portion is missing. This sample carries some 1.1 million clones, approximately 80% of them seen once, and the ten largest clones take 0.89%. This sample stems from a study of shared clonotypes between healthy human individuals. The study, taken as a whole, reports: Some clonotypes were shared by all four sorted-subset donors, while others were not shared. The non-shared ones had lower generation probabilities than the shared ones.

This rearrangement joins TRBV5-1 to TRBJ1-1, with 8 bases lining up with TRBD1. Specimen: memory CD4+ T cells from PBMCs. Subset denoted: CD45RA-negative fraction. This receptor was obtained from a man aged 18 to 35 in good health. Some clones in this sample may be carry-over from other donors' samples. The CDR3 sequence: CASGPSSGQDGTEAFF. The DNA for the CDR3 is TGCGCCAGCGGCCCGAGCTCGGGACAGGATGGAACTGAAGCTTTCTTT.